Here is one TCR beta chain with its context. Its antigen is still unknown. The record has no base qualities; no much larger clone is one base away. The collaborating institutions used their own protocols to collect whole blood in K2EDTA tubes. For TCRbeta analysis, collaborators shipped samples in one of three forms: frozen whole blood, isolated PBMCs, or DNA extracted from either of those sample types. This entry belongs to a study of blood T cell repertoires in COVID-19 (TCRdb year 2020). For the wider study: The collaborator samples originated in the United States, Italy and Spain and spanned the acute and convalescent phases of COVID-19. The prospective study material was composed of cDNA or gDNA derived from T cells, B-cell-depleted T cells, or PBMCs. Deeply sampled blood TCRbeta repertoires from subjects exposed to, actively infected with, or recovered from COVID-19 were included in the dataset. A freely available public database, intended as a resource for researchers studying the immune response to SARS-CoV-2, is where the repertoires were released. Samples came from the ongoing ImmuneRACE study (first 160 participants) plus 1,254 subjects from 6 global collaborators. A de-identified subject ID, COVID-19 status, age in years and sex were almost always included in the sample metadata. HLA class I and class II types, where available, came from metadata supplied by the sample provider rather than from assay-based typing. Results and caveats for the whole study, not just this receptor: How much clinical and demographic metadata was included differed by source and by participant, and the metadata was provided uncurated.

TCRbeta CDR3 regions were amplified from genomic DNA using the immunoSEQ Assay, a bias-controlled multiplex PCR. The published analysis was carried out like this. The number of nucleated cells in each sample was estimated from the amplification of reference gene primers within the assay. To quantify the absolute abundance of each unique TCRbeta CDR3 rearrangement, sequence reads were collapsed and filtered. For each sample, productive Simpson clonality was calculated as the square root of Simpson's diversity index across productive rearrangements. The immuneACCESS repertoire file appears here via TCRdb, limited to in-frame rearrangements. These files lack a portion of the clones; in checked studies, under half of the deficit traces to unresolved V genes, and the cause of the others is not known. V, J and clone size derive from that table, while D and trimming were established from the DNA sequence. Counted in this sample were around 130,000 clones; 88% of them appeared once. The ten top clones hold approximately 2.3% of the sample.

The V end loses 0 bases and the J end loses 8 bases, and a stretch of 12 bases separates them. CDR1 and CDR2 (SGHRS, YFSETQ) derive from the germline V gene. From its cysteine to its phenylalanine, the CDR3 spans 14 amino acids. Kept here is only the CDR3 DNA, which spans 42 bases and is read in frame from base 1. The TCR was taken from a man between 65 and 79 years old with active COVID-19. Sequencing was done on a sample of peripheral blood. The chain was built from TRBV5-1 and TRBJ2-1, with TRBD2 perhaps the D gene, on 6 matching bases. The CDR3 in this case is CASSLDGRVDEQFF. The DNA is TGCGCCAGCAGCTTGGACGGGAGAGTTGATGAGCAGTTCTTC.